This section outlines one T cell receptor (beta chain) sequence together with its context. The antigen remains undetermined. The junction and the germline gene differ at one end; a read error may be behind it. Germline V gene data show CDR1 as SGHTA and CDR2 as FQGTGA. CDR3 length: 15 residues. From around 0.5 ug total RNA, TCR beta cDNA was generated with a primer in the constant region. Researchers made the TCR beta libraries by running three nested multiplex PCR rounds with slightly modified ARM-PCR. In the first two PCR rounds, TRBV1-TRBV30 forward primers were paired with a C-beta reverse primer, and each round lasted roughly 10 cycles. MiXCR, run by TCRdb on the multiplex PCR reads, gives a single entry per CDR3 protein. This sample has 60,000 to 90,000 distinct CDR3 sequences, with about 72% found just once. The entry originates in a study of tumor-infiltrating lymphocytes in primary liver carcinoma.

Taking about 17-32 mg of unsorted bulk tissue, the authors co-extracted RNA and DNA. Patients had primary liver carcinoma treated by surgical resection. Points from the study as a whole: Pairs of tumor regions overlapped more than tumor-adjacent and tumor-blood pairs did. When set against blood, tumors had a significantly higher top-250-clone fraction (p = 0.039).

This clonotype was obtained from a man aged 40-49 years with primary liver carcinoma and hepatitis B virus infection. Sequencing was performed on liver tumor tissue from sampling region 4. Subset defined: tumor region T4, right-lateral pole. The chain carries TRBV7-3 and TRBJ1-6; no firm D call. CDR3 DNA: TGTGTCAGCAGCTTAACGCCGGGCGACAATTCACCTCTCCACTTT. Translated: CVSSLTPGDNSPLHF. Based on the CDR3 plus reference TRBV7-3 and TRBJ1-6, the full variable domain is GAGVSQTPSNKVTEKGKYVELRCDPISGHTALYWYRQSLGQGPEFLIYFQGTGAADDSGLPNDRFFAVRPEGSVSTLKIQRTERGDSAVYLCVSSLTPGDNSPLHFGNGTRLTVT.